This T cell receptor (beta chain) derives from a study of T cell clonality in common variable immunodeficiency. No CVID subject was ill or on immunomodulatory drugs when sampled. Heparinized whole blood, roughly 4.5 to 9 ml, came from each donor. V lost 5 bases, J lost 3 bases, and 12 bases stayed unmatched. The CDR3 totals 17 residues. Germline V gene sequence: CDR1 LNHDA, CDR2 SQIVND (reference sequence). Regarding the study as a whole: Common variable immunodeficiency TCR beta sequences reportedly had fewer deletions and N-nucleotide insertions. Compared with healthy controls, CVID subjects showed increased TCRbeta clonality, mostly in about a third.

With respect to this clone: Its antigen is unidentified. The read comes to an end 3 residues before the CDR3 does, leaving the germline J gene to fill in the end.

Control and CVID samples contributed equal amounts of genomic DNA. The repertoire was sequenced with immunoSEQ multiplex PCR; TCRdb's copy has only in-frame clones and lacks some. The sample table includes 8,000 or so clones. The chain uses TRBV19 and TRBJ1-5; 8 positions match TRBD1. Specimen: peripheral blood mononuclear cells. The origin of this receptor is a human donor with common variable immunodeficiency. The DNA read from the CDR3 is TGTGCCAGTAGTCTATTCCCGCAGGGGGCCAACAATCAGCCC. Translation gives CASSLFPQGANNQP. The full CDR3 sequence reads CASSLFPQGANNQPQHF.